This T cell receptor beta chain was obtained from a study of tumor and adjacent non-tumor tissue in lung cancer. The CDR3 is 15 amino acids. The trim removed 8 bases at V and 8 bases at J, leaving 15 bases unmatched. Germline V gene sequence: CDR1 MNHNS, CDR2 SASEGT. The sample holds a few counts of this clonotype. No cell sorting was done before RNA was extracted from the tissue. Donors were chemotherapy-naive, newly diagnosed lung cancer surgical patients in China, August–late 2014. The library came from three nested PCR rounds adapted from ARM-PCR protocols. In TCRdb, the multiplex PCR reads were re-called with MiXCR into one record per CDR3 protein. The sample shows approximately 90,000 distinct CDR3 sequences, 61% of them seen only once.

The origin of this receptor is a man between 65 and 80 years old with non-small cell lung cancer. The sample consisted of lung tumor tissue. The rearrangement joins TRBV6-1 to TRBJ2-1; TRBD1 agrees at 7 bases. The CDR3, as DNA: TGTGCCAGCGGAGAGGGACAGCCCCTGCTGGATGAGCAGTTCTTC. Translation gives CASGEGQPLLDEQFF.